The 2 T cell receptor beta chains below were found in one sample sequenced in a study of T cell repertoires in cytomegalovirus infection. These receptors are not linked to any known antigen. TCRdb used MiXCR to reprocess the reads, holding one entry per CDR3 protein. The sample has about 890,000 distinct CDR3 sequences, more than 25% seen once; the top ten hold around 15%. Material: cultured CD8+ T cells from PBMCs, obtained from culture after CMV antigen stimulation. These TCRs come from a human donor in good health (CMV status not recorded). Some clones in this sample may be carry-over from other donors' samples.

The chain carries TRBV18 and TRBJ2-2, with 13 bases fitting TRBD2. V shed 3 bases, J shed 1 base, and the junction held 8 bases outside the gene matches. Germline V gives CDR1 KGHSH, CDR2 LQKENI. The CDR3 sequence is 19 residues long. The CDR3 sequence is CASSPGTSGAMLNTGELFF. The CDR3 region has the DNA TGTGCCAGCTCACCCGGGACTAGCGGGGCGATGCTGAACACCGGGGAGCTGTTTTTT.

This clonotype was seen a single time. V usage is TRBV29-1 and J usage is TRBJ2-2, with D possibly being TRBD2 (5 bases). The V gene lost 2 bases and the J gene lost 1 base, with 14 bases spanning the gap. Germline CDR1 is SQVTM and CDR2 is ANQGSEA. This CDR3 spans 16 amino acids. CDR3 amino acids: CSVELRGQENTGELFF. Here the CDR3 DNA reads TGCAGCGTTGAATTAAGAGGGCAGGAGAACACCGGGGAGCTGTTTTTT.